This T cell receptor beta chain was obtained from a study of T cell responses to AZD1222 COVID-19 vaccine. Findings and limits, study-wide: None of the repertoires were sampled until the peak T cell response had passed. CD4 TCRs associated with vaccination spanned spike, dominating at 160-218 and 743-854. Donors in the cohort were predominantly white British and more often female, and clonal diversity was possibly underestimated.

The CDR3 is 15 residues long. CDR1 LGHNA and CDR2 YSLEER come from the germline V gene. Trimming pared 0 bases from V and 5 bases from J, leaving 10 bases between. Analyses pooled second doses at about 4 or about 12 weeks. Of note for this clone: Its antigen remains unidentified.

Assay used: immunoSEQ multiplex PCR; TCRdb lists only in-frame clones, some missing. Altogether 250,000 to 300,000 clones are present, 90% to 95% being singletons, with the ten largest covering 0.55%. The TCR was taken from an adult who received the AZD1222 COVID-19 vaccine. The J gene is TRBJ2-2, the V gene TRBV4-3; tentative D call: TRBD1 (7 bases). The sequencing used peripheral blood, collected 28 days after the second AZD1222 dose. Here the CDR3 reads CASSQDRGVTGELFF. CDR3 DNA: TGCGCCAGCAGCCAAGACAGGGGGGTGACCGGGGAGCTGTTTTTT.